These T cell receptor beta chains were read from a single sample in a study of T cell responses to AZD1222 COVID-19 vaccine. Here immunoSEQ multiplex PCR was the method, and the copy in TCRdb shows in-frame clones only, minus some. The sample contains 84,000 or so clones, roughly 90% of which appear only once. The sample here was peripheral blood, taken on day 0 of AZD1222 vaccination. The source is an adult in good health. Each CDR3 is given with its conserved first and last residue. Fields, in order: J gene, D gene, V gene, clone size, CDR3 protein, CDR3 DNA. A D gene is named only where the DNA matches it firmly. Size is stated for part of the rows, as once, few or many counts, or as a class when the clone is expanded.

j_gene: TRBJ2-7
d_gene: TRBD2
v_gene: TRBV5-1
abundance: NA
CDR3aa: CASSLPSGSYEQYF
CDR3nt: TGCGCCAGCAGCTTGCCTAGCGGCTCCTACGAGCAGTACTTC

j_gene: TRBJ2-7
d_gene: TRBD1
v_gene: TRBV7-9
abundance: NA
CDR3aa: CASSLWDRAYEQYF
CDR3nt: TGTGCCAGCAGCCTCTGGGACAGAGCCTACGAGCAGTACTTC

j_gene: TRBJ1-4
d_gene: TRBD1
v_gene: TRBV7-9
abundance: NA
CDR3aa: CASTGQGGTNEKLFF
CDR3nt: TGTGCCAGCACAGGGCAGGGGGGCACTAATGAAAAACTGTTTTTT

j_gene: TRBJ1-4
d_gene: NA
v_gene: TRBV28
abundance: NA
CDR3aa: CASSLIGEREKLFF
CDR3nt: TGTGCCAGCAGTTTAATTGGGGAGAGGGAAAAACTGTTTTTT

j_gene: TRBJ2-7
d_gene: TRBD2
v_gene: TRBV28
abundance: NA
CDR3aa: CASSPPASGFSYEQYF
CDR3nt: TGTGCCAGCAGTCCCCCGGCTAGCGGCTTCTCCTACGAGCAGTACTTC

j_gene: TRBJ2-2
d_gene: NA
v_gene: TRBV7-3
abundance: NA
CDR3aa: CASRPGPRGTGELFF
CDR3nt: TGTGCCAGCCGGCCGGGCCCACGGGGTACCGGGGAGCTGTTTTTT

j_gene: TRBJ1-1
d_gene: NA
v_gene: TRBV29-1
abundance: NA
CDR3aa: CSAQEGANTEAFF
CDR3nt: TGCAGCGCCCAGGAAGGGGCAAACACTGAAGCTTTCTTT

j_gene: TRBJ1-5
d_gene: NA
v_gene: TRBV7-9
abundance: NA
CDR3aa: CASSPAGTENQPQHF
CDR3nt: TGTGCCAGCAGCCCAGCCGGGACCGAAAATCAGCCCCAGCATTTT

j_gene: TRBJ1-1
d_gene: NA
v_gene: TRBV19
abundance: NA
CDR3aa: CASSTRRTQNTEAFF
CDR3nt: TGTGCCAGTAGTACCCGACGGACACAGAACACTGAAGCTTTCTTT

j_gene: TRBJ1-3
d_gene: NA
v_gene: TRBV6-5
abundance: once
CDR3aa: CATASGAFSGNTIYF
CDR3nt: TGTGCCACAGCCTCGGGAGCTTTTTCTGGAAACACCATATATTTT

j_gene: TRBJ2-7
d_gene: NA
v_gene: TRBV4-1
abundance: NA
CDR3aa: CASSQDSPYGITYEQYF
CDR3nt: TGCGCCAGCAGCCAAGATTCCCCCTACGGAATCACCTACGAGCAGTACTTC

j_gene: TRBJ1-5
d_gene: NA
v_gene: TRBV28
abundance: NA
CDR3aa: CGASSNQPQHF
CDR3nt: TGTGGGGCCTCTAGCAATCAGCCCCAGCATTTT

j_gene: TRBJ2-7
d_gene: NA
v_gene: TRBV5-8
abundance: NA
CDR3aa: CASSLGRVVYEQYF
CDR3nt: TGTGCCAGCAGTCTCGGCAGGGTGGTCTACGAGCAGTACTTC

j_gene: TRBJ2-2
d_gene: NA
v_gene: TRBV25-1
abundance: once
CDR3aa: CASSEARGTPNTGELFF
CDR3nt: TGTGCCAGCAGTGAGGCGCGGGGGACACCAAACACCGGGGAGCTGTTTTTT

j_gene: TRBJ1-5
d_gene: NA
v_gene: TRBV7-9
abundance: NA
CDR3aa: CASSAPVGPQHF
CDR3nt: TGTGCCAGCAGCGCCCCGGTTGGGCCCCAGCATTTT

j_gene: TRBJ1-1
d_gene: TRBD1
v_gene: TRBV9
abundance: NA
CDR3aa: CATAQGMNTEAFF
CDR3nt: TGTGCCACCGCACAGGGGATGAACACTGAAGCTTTCTTT

j_gene: TRBJ2-3
d_gene: NA
v_gene: TRBV5-1
abundance: once
CDR3aa: CASSLASGGYTDTQYF
CDR3nt: TGCGCCAGTTCACTCGCGTCTGGGGGGTACACAGATACGCAGTATTTT

j_gene: TRBJ2-2
d_gene: NA
v_gene: TRBV6-5
abundance: NA
CDR3aa: CASSYVTTNTGELFF
CDR3nt: TGTGCCAGCAGTTACGTGACAACGAACACCGGGGAGCTGTTTTTT

j_gene: TRBJ1-2
d_gene: TRBD1
v_gene: TRBV13
abundance: NA
CDR3aa: CASRSGQGNNYGYTF
CDR3nt: TGTGCCAGCAGATCAGGACAGGGGAATAACTATGGCTACACCTTC

j_gene: TRBJ1-2
d_gene: NA
v_gene: TRBV19
abundance: NA
CDR3aa: CASRGRDTYGYTF
CDR3nt: TGTGCCAGTAGGGGGCGAGATACCTATGGCTACACCTTC

j_gene: TRBJ1-6
d_gene: TRBD1
v_gene: TRBV6-1
abundance: many
CDR3aa: CASSDGQGISPLHF
CDR3nt: TGTGCCAGCAGTGATGGACAGGGCATTTCACCCCTCCACTTT

j_gene: TRBJ2-2
d_gene: NA
v_gene: TRBV7-9
abundance: once
CDR3aa: CASSLAQGGTGELFF
CDR3nt: TGTGCCAGCAGTTTAGCCCAGGGCGGCACCGGGGAGCTGTTTTTT

j_gene: TRBJ1-2
d_gene: NA
v_gene: TRBV18
abundance: NA
CDR3aa: CASSPRPEVQGVSTF
CDR3nt: TGTGCCAGCTCACCACGGCCGGAGGTTCAGGGAGTGAGCACCTTC

j_gene: TRBJ2-3
d_gene: NA
v_gene: TRBV2
abundance: NA
CDR3aa: CASSELGQVGQYF
CDR3nt: TGTGCCAGCAGTGAATTAGGGCAGGTGGGGCAGTATTTT

j_gene: TRBJ2-2
d_gene: TRBD2
v_gene: TRBV11-2
abundance: NA
CDR3aa: CASSPAGGMGGELFF
CDR3nt: TGTGCCAGCAGCCCAGCGGGAGGGATGGGCGGGGAGCTGTTTTTT

j_gene: TRBJ1-2
d_gene: NA
v_gene: TRBV6-1
abundance: NA
CDR3aa: CASSEKGTPYGYTF
CDR3nt: TGTGCCAGCAGTGAAAAGGGCACCCCCTATGGCTACACCTTC

j_gene: TRBJ1-4
d_gene: NA
v_gene: TRBV30
abundance: NA
CDR3aa: CAWLPQSATNEKLFF
CDR3nt: TGTGCCTGGCTGCCCCAGAGTGCAACTAATGAAAAACTGTTTTTT

j_gene: TRBJ1-2
d_gene: NA
v_gene: TRBV7-9
abundance: NA
CDR3aa: CASSSDGYYGYTF
CDR3nt: TGTGCCAGCAGCTCGGACGGCTACTATGGCTACACCTTC

j_gene: TRBJ2-7
d_gene: NA
v_gene: TRBV28
abundance: NA
CDR3aa: CASSLLQGAEQYF
CDR3nt: TGTGCCAGCAGTCTATTACAGGGAGCCGAGCAGTACTTC

j_gene: TRBJ2-7
d_gene: NA
v_gene: TRBV5-1
abundance: NA
CDR3aa: CASSLAETPGVQQYF
CDR3nt: TGCGCCAGCAGCTTGGCGGAAACCCCAGGGGTCCAGCAGTACTTC

j_gene: TRBJ2-7
d_gene: NA
v_gene: TRBV4-2
abundance: NA
CDR3aa: CASSQVSSYEQYF
CDR3nt: TGTGCCAGCAGCCAAGTTAGCAGCTACGAGCAGTACTTC

j_gene: TRBJ1-1
d_gene: TRBD1
v_gene: TRBV5-1
abundance: NA
CDR3aa: CASRRTGDEAFF
CDR3nt: TGCGCCAGCAGGCGGACAGGGGATGAAGCTTTCTTT

j_gene: TRBJ2-1
d_gene: NA
v_gene: TRBV27
abundance: NA
CDR3aa: CASSLVPARTYNEQFF
CDR3nt: TGTGCCAGCAGTTTAGTCCCCGCGAGGACCTACAATGAGCAGTTCTTC

j_gene: TRBJ1-2
d_gene: NA
v_gene: TRBV20-1
abundance: NA
CDR3aa: CSAPDSYGYTF
CDR3nt: TGCAGTGCACCGGACAGTTATGGCTACACCTTC

j_gene: TRBJ2-6
d_gene: NA
v_gene: TRBV5-1
abundance: NA
CDR3aa: CASSSGNRDKSGANVLTF
CDR3nt: TGCGCCAGCAGCTCGGGGAACAGGGACAAATCTGGGGCCAACGTCCTGACTTTC

j_gene: TRBJ2-3
d_gene: NA
v_gene: TRBV4-2
abundance: once
CDR3aa: CASSQDFGMGADTQYF
CDR3nt: TGTGCCAGCAGCCAAGATTTTGGAATGGGGGCAGATACGCAGTATTTT

j_gene: TRBJ1-1
d_gene: NA
v_gene: TRBV25-1
abundance: NA
CDR3aa: CASSIDRNTEAFF
CDR3nt: TGTGCCAGCAGTATAGACAGGAACACTGAAGCTTTCTTT

j_gene: TRBJ1-1
d_gene: NA
v_gene: TRBV13
abundance: NA
CDR3aa: CASSPQMNTEAFF
CDR3nt: TGTGCCAGCAGTCCCCAAATGAACACTGAAGCTTTCTTT

j_gene: TRBJ1-2
d_gene: TRBD1
v_gene: TRBV6-4
abundance: NA
CDR3aa: CASSDTTGTGGWNGYTF
CDR3nt: TGTGCCAGCAGTGACACTACCGGGACAGGGGGCTGGAATGGCTACACCTTC

j_gene: TRBJ1-5
d_gene: NA
v_gene: TRBV28
abundance: NA
CDR3aa: CASIYRGSNQPQHF
CDR3nt: TGTGCCAGCATCTACCGTGGGAGCAATCAGCCCCAGCATTTT

j_gene: TRBJ1-2
d_gene: NA
v_gene: TRBV7-3
abundance: NA
CDR3aa: CASSLTPGDYGYTF
CDR3nt: TGTGCCAGCAGCTTAACGCCCGGGGACTATGGCTACACCTTC

j_gene: TRBJ2-1
d_gene: NA
v_gene: TRBV3-1/TRBV3-2
abundance: NA
CDR3aa: CASSQERVRGPNNEQFF
CDR3nt: TGTGCCAGCAGCCAAGAGAGGGTCAGGGGACCGAACAATGAGCAGTTCTTC

j_gene: TRBJ2-2
d_gene: NA
v_gene: TRBV6-5
abundance: medium-sized
CDR3aa: CASSPGVETGELFF
CDR3nt: TGTGCCAGCAGTCCAGGGGTCGAGACCGGGGAGCTGTTTTTT

j_gene: TRBJ2-5
d_gene: NA
v_gene: TRBV7-7
abundance: NA
CDR3aa: CASSPGTKETQYF
CDR3nt: TGTGCTAGCAGCCCCGGGACAAAAGAGACCCAGTACTTC

j_gene: TRBJ2-2
d_gene: NA
v_gene: TRBV15
abundance: NA
CDR3aa: CATSSGVNTGELFF
CDR3nt: TGTGCCACCAGCTCGGGGGTGAACACCGGGGAGCTGTTTTTT

j_gene: TRBJ1-6
d_gene: TRBD1
v_gene: TRBV4-2
abundance: NA
CDR3aa: CASRTGTGDNSPLHF
CDR3nt: TGTGCCAGCCGAACTGGGACAGGGGATAATTCACCCCTCCACTTT

j_gene: TRBJ1-5
d_gene: NA
v_gene: TRBV6-1
abundance: NA
CDR3aa: CASSEQGASNQPQHF
CDR3nt: TGTGCCAGCAGTGAACAAGGGGCTAGCAATCAGCCCCAGCATTTT

j_gene: TRBJ1-4
d_gene: TRBD1
v_gene: TRBV28
abundance: NA
CDR3aa: CASSRGQGWEKLFF
CDR3nt: TGTGCCAGCAGTAGAGGACAGGGTTGGGAAAAACTGTTTTTT

j_gene: TRBJ1-4
d_gene: TRBD1
v_gene: TRBV5-6
abundance: NA
CDR3aa: CASSRDRGQLRGEKLFF
CDR3nt: TGTGCCAGCAGCCGGGACAGGGGGCAGCTTCGGGGTGAAAAACTGTTTTTT

j_gene: TRBJ1-5
d_gene: NA
v_gene: TRBV7-6
abundance: few
CDR3aa: CASSLLRDGNQPQHF
CDR3nt: TGTGCCAGCAGCTTGTTGAGGGACGGCAATCAGCCCCAGCATTTT

j_gene: TRBJ2-7
d_gene: NA
v_gene: TRBV6-5
abundance: NA
CDR3aa: CASSPRQDYEQYF
CDR3nt: TGTGCCAGCAGTCCCCGACAGGACTACGAGCAGTACTTC

j_gene: TRBJ1-2
d_gene: TRBD1
v_gene: TRBV5-4
abundance: NA
CDR3aa: CASSFIGDSYGYTF
CDR3nt: TGTGCCAGCAGCTTCATCGGGGACAGCTATGGCTACACCTTC